The 25 T cell receptor beta chains presented below share a single source sample, sequenced in a study of OX40 agonist ivuxolimab in advanced cancers. TCRdb's copy holds only in-frame clones and misses some; the assay was immunoSEQ multiplex PCR. The top ten clones hold 0.31% of a sample with around 68,000 clones, roughly nine tenths of them seen once. Sequences were derived from CD4+ or CD8+ T cells sorted from blood, sampled in a trial of the OX40 agonist ivuxolimab. These TCRs come from an adult with an advanced solid tumor such as melanoma, head and neck, liver or kidney cancer.

The chain carries TRBV6-6 and TRBJ1-4; the D is unclear. CDR3 length: 14 residues. Per the germline V gene, CDR1 is MNHNY and CDR2 is SVGAGI (reference sequence). V lost 0 bases, J lost 6 bases, and 8 bases lay in between. CDR3 amino acids: CASSYSGPYEKLFF. The CDR3 bases are TGTGCCAGCAGTTACTCCGGACCCTATGAAAAACTGTTTTTT.

This clone was seen a few times. The chain joins TRBV19 to TRBJ1-1; 8 bases map to TRBD1. Germline trimming cut 6 bases from V and 1 base from J; bases unmatched to any gene: 7. The CDR3 spans 15 residues. Germline V gives CDR1 LNHDA, CDR2 SQIVND (reference sequence). The CDR3 coding sequence is TGTGCCAGTAGGTATCAGGGGGCGGAGAACACTGAAGCTTTCTTT. This translates into CASRYQGAENTEAFF.

The chain is built from TRBV28 and TRBJ1-1; the D is unclear. V was cut by 3 bases and J by 1 base, with 12 bases left in between. The CDR3 is 15 amino acids. Looked up from germline, CDR1 is MDHEN and CDR2 is SYDVKM. The CDR3 DNA follows: TGTGCCAGCAGTTTCCTTTTCCGAGCGAACACTGAAGCTTTCTTT. Residues: CASSFLFRANTEAFF.

The V call is TRBV5-6, the J call TRBJ2-5, with unresolved D. The V end was cut by 0 bases, the J end by 4 bases, with 16 bases between. The CDR3 spans 16 residues. Germline V gene sequence: CDR1 SGHDT, CDR2 YYEEEE. CDR3 DNA: TGTGCCAGCAGCTTGGACCGGGCAAGGGAAATAGAGACCCAGTACTTC. Residues: CASSLDRAREIETQYF.

This clone was recorded once. CDR3 amino acids: CASSPSSSYNEQFF. CDR3 nucleotides: TGTGCCAGCAGCCCTTCAAGTTCCTACAATGAGCAGTTCTTC. The rearrangement uses TRBV6-6 and TRBJ2-1; D is ambiguous. The CDR3 runs 14 residues. Germline values: CDR1 MNHNY, CDR2 SVGAGI (reference sequence). Trimming cost V 6 bases and J 1 base, with 10 bases left between them.

Here the CDR3 reads CASSPGTGLPSNYGYTF. The CDR3 coding sequence is TGTGCCAGCAGCCCAGGGACAGGGTTACCTTCAAACTATGGCTACACCTTC. The chain recombines TRBV5-4 with TRBJ1-2, with 9 bases identical to TRBD1. V was pared by 4 bases and J by 2 bases, with 12 bases of the junction left unmatched. Germline values: CDR1 SGHNT, CDR2 YYREEE (reference sequence). This CDR3 is built from 17 residues.

The CDR3: CASSIRQGRGGYTF. Here the CDR3 DNA reads TGTGCCAGCAGCATCCGACAGGGGCGGGGAGGCTACACCTTC. The chain employs TRBV7-2 and TRBJ1-2, with 8 bases matching TRBD1. The ends lost 5 bases at V and 8 bases at J; junction bases unmatched: 10. CDR3 length: 14 amino acids. Looked up from germline, CDR1 is SGHTA and CDR2 is FQGNSA.

This chain connects TRBV7-3 to TRBJ2-7; D is possibly TRBD2 (6 bases). The CDR3 runs to 16 residues. In germline, CDR1 is SGHTA, CDR2 FQGTGA. Trimming removed 1 base at V and 5 bases at J, with 18 bases between. In DNA form, the CDR3 reads TGTGCCAGCAGCTTAAGAGGGCGGGGAGCGAACCACGAGCAGTACTTC. It translates to CASSLRGRGANHEQYF.

The chain has TRBV27 and TRBJ2-2; 7 nucleotides agree with TRBD2. The V segment lost 2 bases and the J segment 4 bases; nucleotides outside the gene matches: 7. This CDR3 is built from 16 residues. The germline gives CDR1 MNHEY, CDR2 SMNVEV (reference sequence). The CDR3 here is CASSLRTSSGTGELFF. The CDR3 bases are TGTGCCAGCAGTTTACGGACTAGTTCGGGCACCGGGGAGCTGTTTTTT.

As for this clone: Within the sample, other DNA sequences also encode this same CDR3. The chain employs TRBV18 and TRBJ1-5; D not resolved. Trimming took off 2 bases at V and 6 bases at J, with 5 bases between the two ends. Germline lookup yields CDR1 KGHSH and CDR2 LQKENI. The CDR3 sequence is 12 residues long. The CDR3 DNA sequence: TGTGCCAGCTCACCAGGGGTTCAGCCCCAGCATTTT. It is translated as CASSPGVQPQHF.

The CDR3 protein is CASSQGGWGYTF. DNA of the CDR3: TGTGCCAGCAGCCAAGGAGGATGGGGCTACACCTTC. The rearrangement uses TRBV14 and TRBJ1-2; D gene unclear. V was cut by 1 base and J by 8 bases, with 8 bases left in between. Germline-derived CDR1 and CDR2 are SGHDN and FVKESK. This CDR3 has 12 amino acids.

A note on this clone: Sequence at one end of the junction differs from germline and may be a read error. At the DNA level, this CDR3 is encoded by other sequences in the same sample as well. The V and J genes are TRBV5-6 and TRBJ2-2, with D perhaps matching TRBD1 or TRBD2 (5 bases each). Germline CDR1 and CDR2: SGHDT and YYEEEE. The CDR3 has 12 amino acids. CDR3 bases: TGTGCCAGCAGCCTGGGTGTAGGGGAGTTGTTTTTT. It yields the protein CASSLGVGELFF.

The chain carries TRBV5-4 and TRBJ2-1; TRBD2 matches at 8 bases. The CDR3 is 14 residues long. J gave up 9 bases and V 4 bases, and 9 bases lay outside the gene matches. Germline-derived CDR1 and CDR2 are SGHNT and YYREEE (reference sequence). Written as DNA, the CDR3 is TGTGCCAGCAGCCGGGGACTAGAGCATGGTGAGCAGTTCTTC. This codes for CASSRGLEHGEQFF.

V and J are TRBV2 and TRBJ2-7; TRBD1 aligns across 11 bases. V gave up 9 bases and J gave up 4 bases; unmatched junction bases: 5. CDR3 length: 13 amino acids. CDR1 and CDR2 (germline): SNHLY, FYNNEI. CDR3 DNA: TGTGCCAGTGGAGGACAGGGGGCTTACGAGCAGTACTTC. Encoded protein: CASGGQGAYEQYF. Looking up the rest from reference TRBV2 and TRBJ2-7 gives the full variable domain: EPEVTQTPSHQVTQMGQEVILRCVPISNHLYFYWYRQILGQKVEFLVSFYNNEISEKSEIFDDQFSVERPDGSNFTLKIRSTKLEDSAMYFCASGGQGAYEQYFGPGTRLTVT.

This chain uses TRBV10-3 with TRBJ2-7; 9 positions agree with TRBD1. V lost 10 bases, J lost 7 bases, and 17 bases stayed unmatched. Germline V gene sequence: CDR1 ENHRY, CDR2 SYGVKD. The CDR3 has 15 amino acids. CDR3 region: CATSFTGGAFSEQYF. DNA of the CDR3: TGTGCCACTTCCTTTACAGGGGGCGCATTCTCTGAGCAGTACTTC.

The chain has TRBV6-5 and TRBJ2-7; the D gene is possibly TRBD2 (6 bases). This CDR3 spans 15 amino acids. Germline CDR1 reads MNHEY; CDR2 reads SVGAGI. Trimming removed 4 bases at V and 3 bases at J, with 16 bases between. CDR3 nucleotide sequence: TGTGCCAGCAGTTTACTCGGGACTCCACTCTACGAGCAGTACTTC. Its protein is CASSLLGTPLYEQYF.

V usage is TRBV13 and J usage is TRBJ2-5, with 8 bases matching TRBD2. CDR3 length equals 15 residues. The germline gives CDR1 PRHDT, CDR2 FYEKMQ (reference sequence). Trimming cost V 4 bases and J 1 base; bases outside gene matches: 5. The CDR3 region is CASSSSLAVQETQYF. The CDR3 DNA reads as TGTGCCAGCAGCTCCTCACTAGCGGTCCAAGAGACCCAGTACTTC.

This chain connects TRBV28 to TRBJ2-3; D is perhaps TRBD2 (5 bases). Trimming stripped 4 bases from V and 8 bases from J, with 16 bases between. The CDR3 runs 14 residues. Germline V gene data show CDR1 as MDHEN and CDR2 as SYDVKM. CDR3 DNA sequence: TGTGCCAGCAGTTCCCTGCGGGTCCGGGGTACGCAGTATTTT. Protein sequence: CASSSLRVRGTQYF.

The chain recombines TRBV6-6 with TRBJ2-7; tentatively, D is TRBD2 (5 bases). The germline V and J ends were trimmed by 7 bases and 6 bases, with 13 bases remaining between them. CDR1 is MNHNY and CDR2 is SVGAGI in the germline V gene (reference sequence). The CDR3 length is 12 residues. The CDR3 loop reads CASKRESGEQYF. In DNA form, the CDR3 reads TGTGCCAGCAAGAGGGAGTCGGGCGAGCAGTACTTC.

This clone appeared a few times. The rearrangement joins TRBV5-6 to TRBJ1-1; D is undetermined. Germline CDR1 and CDR2: SGHDT and YYEEEE. The V and J ends lost 0 bases and 7 bases respectively, with 10 bases between them. The CDR3 sequence is 13 residues long. The CDR3 here is CASSLALPGEAFF. Written as DNA, the CDR3 is TGTGCCAGCAGCTTGGCCCTGCCGGGTGAAGCTTTCTTT.

J is TRBJ2-1 and V is TRBV19; TRBD2 matches at 7 bases. The J segment lost 4 bases and the V segment lost 3 bases, leaving 12 bases of the junction unmatched. This CDR3 contains 17 residues. Germline V lookup: CDR1 LNHDA, CDR2 SQIVND (reference sequence). The CDR3 DNA is TGTGCCAGTAGTATTTGGGGGGGACTATCCCATTACAATGAGCAGTTCTTC. Its translation is CASSIWGGLSHYNEQFF.

J is TRBJ2-1 and V is TRBV9; possibly TRBD2 for D (6 bases). The V gene lost 0 bases and the J gene lost 9 bases, with 16 bases spanning the gap. This CDR3 is 15 amino acids long. The germline CDR1 and CDR2 sequences are SGDLS and YYNGEE. This CDR3 reads CASSVGTVPGAEQFF. Here the CDR3 DNA reads TGTGCCAGCAGCGTAGGGACCGTTCCGGGAGCTGAGCAGTTCTTC.

This chain uses TRBV13 with TRBJ2-5; 7 nucleotides agree with TRBD1. Germline values: CDR1 PRHDT, CDR2 FYEKMQ (reference sequence). This CDR3 has 15 amino acids. Germline trimming cut 6 bases from V and 4 bases from J; bases unmatched to any gene: 11. This chain's CDR3 is CASSPTGTAIETQYF. The CDR3 DNA sequence: TGTGCCAGCAGTCCAACCGGGACAGCTATAGAGACCCAGTACTTC.

The chain employs TRBV29-1 and TRBJ1-1; D call uncertain. Germline V gene data show CDR1 as SQVTM and CDR2 as ANQGSEA. Between the trimmed V and J ends, which lost 3 bases and 3 bases, there was a span of 20 bases. This CDR3 contains 16 residues. This CDR3 reads CSVDGLLPAGDTEAFF. CDR3 bases: TGCAGCGTTGACGGTCTGCTCCCCGCCGGGGACACTGAAGCTTTCTTT.

The chain carries TRBV27 and TRBJ2-7; the D is unclear. Germline-derived CDR1 and CDR2 are MNHEY and SMNVEV (reference sequence). Deletions cut 4 bases from V and 3 bases from J, with 10 bases between. There are 13 residues in the CDR3. The CDR3, as DNA: TGTGCCAGCAGTTCTAATAGAGTCTACGAGCAGTACTTC. Translation gives CASSSNRVYEQYF.